The following is a T cell receptor (beta chain) sequence with its context. The method was immunoSEQ multiplex PCR; TCRdb's version includes in-frame clones alone and lacks a portion of them. The profile shows 50,000 to 65,000 clones, roughly 71% of them singletons. The sample belongs to a study of cytotoxic CD8 clonotypes in ibrutinib-treated CLL. Study details: Sequencing produced an average of 255,043 productive templates and tens of thousands of productive rearrangements per sample.

Specimen: PBMCs, collected after 12 months of ibrutinib treatment. The sequence was collected from a human donor with chronic lymphocytic leukemia.

The CDR3, as DNA: TGCGCCAGCAGCCCACCGGGACAGGGAGAGTACGAGCAGTACTTC. This translates into CASSPPGQGEYEQYF. The V gene is TRBV4-1, the J gene TRBJ2-7; 9 bases fit TRBD1. CDR3 length equals 15 residues. The germline gives CDR1 MGHRA, CDR2 YSYEKL. J gave up 4 bases and V 4 bases, and 8 bases lay outside the gene matches.